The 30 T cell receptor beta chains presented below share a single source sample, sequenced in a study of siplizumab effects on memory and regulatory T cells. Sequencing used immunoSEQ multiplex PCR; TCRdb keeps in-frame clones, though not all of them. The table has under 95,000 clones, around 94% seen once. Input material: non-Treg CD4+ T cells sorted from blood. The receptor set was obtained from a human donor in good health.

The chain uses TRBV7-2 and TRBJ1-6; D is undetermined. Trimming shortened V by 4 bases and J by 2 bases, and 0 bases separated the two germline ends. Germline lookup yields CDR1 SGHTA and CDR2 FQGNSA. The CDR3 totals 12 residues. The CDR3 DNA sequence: TGTGCCAGCAGCTCCTATAATTCACCCCTCCACTTT. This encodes CASSSYNSPLHF.

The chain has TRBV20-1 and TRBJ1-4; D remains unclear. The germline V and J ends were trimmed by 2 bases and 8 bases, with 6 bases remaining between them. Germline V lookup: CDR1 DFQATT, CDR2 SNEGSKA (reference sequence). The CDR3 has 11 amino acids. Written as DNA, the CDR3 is TGCAGTGCTAGAACCTTCGAAAAACTGTTTTTT. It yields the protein CSARTFEKLFF.

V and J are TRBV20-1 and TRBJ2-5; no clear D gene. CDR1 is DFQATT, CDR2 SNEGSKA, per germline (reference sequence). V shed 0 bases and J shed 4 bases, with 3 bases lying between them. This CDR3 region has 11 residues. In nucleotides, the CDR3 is TGCAGTGCTAGAGAAGTAGAGACCCAGTACTTC. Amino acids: CSAREVETQYF.

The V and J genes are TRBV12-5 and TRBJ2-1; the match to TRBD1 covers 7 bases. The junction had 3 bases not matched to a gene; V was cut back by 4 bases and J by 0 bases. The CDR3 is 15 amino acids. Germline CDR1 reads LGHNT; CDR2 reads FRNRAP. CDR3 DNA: TGTGCTAGTGGTTCGGGACAGAGCTCCTACAATGAGCAGTTCTTC. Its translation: CASGSGQSSYNEQFF.

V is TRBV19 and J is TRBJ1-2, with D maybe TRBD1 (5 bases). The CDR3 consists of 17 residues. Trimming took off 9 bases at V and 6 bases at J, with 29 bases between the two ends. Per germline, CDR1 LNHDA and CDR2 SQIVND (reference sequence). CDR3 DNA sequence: TGTGCCAGGCCTACCCCCTCACAGGCGCCTGGGGGTAATGGCTACACCTTC. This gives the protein CARPTPSQAPGGNGYTF.

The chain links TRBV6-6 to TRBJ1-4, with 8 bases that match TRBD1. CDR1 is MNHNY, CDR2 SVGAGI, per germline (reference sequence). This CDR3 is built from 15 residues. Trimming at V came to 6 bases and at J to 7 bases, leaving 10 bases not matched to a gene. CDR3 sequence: CASRDQGASGEKLFF. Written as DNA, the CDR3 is TGTGCCAGCAGGGACCAGGGGGCGTCTGGTGAAAAACTGTTTTTT.

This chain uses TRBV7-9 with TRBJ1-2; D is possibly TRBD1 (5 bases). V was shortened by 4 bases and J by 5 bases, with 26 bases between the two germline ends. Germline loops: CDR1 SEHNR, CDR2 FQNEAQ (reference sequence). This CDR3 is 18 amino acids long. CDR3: CASSSSIMTAAGRYGYTF. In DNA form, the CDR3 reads TGTGCCAGCAGCTCAAGCATTATGACCGCTGCAGGGAGGTATGGCTACACCTTC. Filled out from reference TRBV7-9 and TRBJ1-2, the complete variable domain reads DTGVSQNPRHKITKRGQNVTFRCDPISEHNRLYWYRQTLGQGPEFLTYFQNEAQLEKSRLLSDRFSAERPKGSFSTLEIQRTEQGDSAMYLCASSSSIMTAAGRYGYTFGSGTRLTVV.

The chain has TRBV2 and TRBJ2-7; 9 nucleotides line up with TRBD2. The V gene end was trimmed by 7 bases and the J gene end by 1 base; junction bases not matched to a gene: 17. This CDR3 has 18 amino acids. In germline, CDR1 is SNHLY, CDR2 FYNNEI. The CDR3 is CASILGASGAFASYEQYF. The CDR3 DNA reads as TGTGCCAGCATTCTGGGGGCTAGCGGGGCCTTCGCGTCCTACGAGCAGTACTTC.

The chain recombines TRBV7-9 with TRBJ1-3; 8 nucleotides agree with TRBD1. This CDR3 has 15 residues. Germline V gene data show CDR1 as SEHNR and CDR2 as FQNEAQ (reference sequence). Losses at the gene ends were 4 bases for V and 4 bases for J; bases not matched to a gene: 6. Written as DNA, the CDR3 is TGTGCCAGCAGCTATTGGACAGGGAACGGAAACACCATATATTTT. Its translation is CASSYWTGNGNTIYF.

The CDR3 bases are TGTGCCAGCCTGCGAACCCAGGGGGCGCCTGAGCAGTTCTTC. Translating it yields CASLRTQGAPEQFF. The chain couples TRBV6-5 to TRBJ2-1; 8 bases align to TRBD1. Germline V gene data show CDR1 as MNHEY and CDR2 as SVGAGI. The CDR3 extends over 14 amino acids. The V segment lost 8 bases and the J segment 9 bases; nucleotides outside the gene matches: 12.

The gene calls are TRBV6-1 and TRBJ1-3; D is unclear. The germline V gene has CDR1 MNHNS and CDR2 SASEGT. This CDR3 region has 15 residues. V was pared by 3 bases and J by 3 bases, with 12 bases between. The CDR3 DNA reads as TGTGCCAGCAGTGAGGTAGCTTCTAATGGAAACACCATATATTTT. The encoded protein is CASSEVASNGNTIYF.

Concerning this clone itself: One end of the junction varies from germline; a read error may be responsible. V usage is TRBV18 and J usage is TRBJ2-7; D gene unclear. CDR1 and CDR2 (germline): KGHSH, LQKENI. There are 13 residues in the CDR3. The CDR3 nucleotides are TGTGCCAGCTCTCCACGGGCCTCCTACGAGCAGTACTTC. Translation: CASSPRASYEQYF.

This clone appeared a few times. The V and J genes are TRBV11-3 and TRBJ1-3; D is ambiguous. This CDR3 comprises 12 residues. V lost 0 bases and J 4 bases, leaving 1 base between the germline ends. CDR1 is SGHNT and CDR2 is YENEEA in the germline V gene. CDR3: CASSLDGNTIYF. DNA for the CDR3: TGTGCCAGCAGCTTAGACGGAAACACCATATATTTT.

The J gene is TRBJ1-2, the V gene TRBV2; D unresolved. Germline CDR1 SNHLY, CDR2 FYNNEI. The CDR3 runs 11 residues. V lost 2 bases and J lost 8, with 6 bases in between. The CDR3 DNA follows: TGTGCCAGCAGTGAACTGGTAGGCTACACCTTC. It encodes CASSELVGYTF.

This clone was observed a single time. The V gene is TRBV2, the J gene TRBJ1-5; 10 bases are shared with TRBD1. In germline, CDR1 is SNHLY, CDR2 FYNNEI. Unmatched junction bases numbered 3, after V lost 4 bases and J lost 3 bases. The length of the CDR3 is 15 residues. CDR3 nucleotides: TGTGCCAGCAGTGCGACAGGGGGCAACAATCAGCCCCAGCATTTT. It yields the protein CASSATGGNNQPQHF.

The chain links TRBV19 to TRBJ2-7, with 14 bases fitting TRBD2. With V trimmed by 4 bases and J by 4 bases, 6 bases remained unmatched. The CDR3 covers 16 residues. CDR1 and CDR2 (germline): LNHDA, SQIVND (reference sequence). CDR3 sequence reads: CASSRRTSGGPYEQYF. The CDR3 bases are TGTGCCAGTAGTAGAAGGACTAGCGGGGGGCCGTACGAGCAGTACTTC.

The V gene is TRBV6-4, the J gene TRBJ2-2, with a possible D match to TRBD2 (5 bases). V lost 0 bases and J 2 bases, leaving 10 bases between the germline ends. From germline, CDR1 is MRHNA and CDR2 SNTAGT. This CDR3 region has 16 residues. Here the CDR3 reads CASSDSDSANTGELFF. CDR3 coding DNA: TGTGCCAGCAGTGACTCCGATAGCGCTAACACCGGGGAGCTGTTTTTT.

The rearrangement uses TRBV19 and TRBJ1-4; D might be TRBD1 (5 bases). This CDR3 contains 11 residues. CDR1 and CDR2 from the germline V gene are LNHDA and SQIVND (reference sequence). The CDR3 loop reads CATTENEKLFF. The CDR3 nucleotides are TGTGCGACGACAGAGAATGAAAAACTGTTTTTT.

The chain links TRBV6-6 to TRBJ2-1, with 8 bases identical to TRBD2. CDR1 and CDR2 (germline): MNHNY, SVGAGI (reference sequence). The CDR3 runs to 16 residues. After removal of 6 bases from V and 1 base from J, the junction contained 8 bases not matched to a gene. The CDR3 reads CASRGKRELSYNEQFF. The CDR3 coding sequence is TGTGCCAGCAGAGGGAAGCGGGAGCTTTCCTACAATGAGCAGTTCTTC.

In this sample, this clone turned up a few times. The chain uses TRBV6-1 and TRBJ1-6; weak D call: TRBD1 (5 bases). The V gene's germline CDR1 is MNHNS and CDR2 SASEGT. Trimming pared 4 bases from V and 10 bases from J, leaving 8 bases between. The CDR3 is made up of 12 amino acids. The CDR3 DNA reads TGTGCCAGCAGTGGCAGGGCGTCACCCCTCCACTTT. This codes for CASSGRASPLHF.

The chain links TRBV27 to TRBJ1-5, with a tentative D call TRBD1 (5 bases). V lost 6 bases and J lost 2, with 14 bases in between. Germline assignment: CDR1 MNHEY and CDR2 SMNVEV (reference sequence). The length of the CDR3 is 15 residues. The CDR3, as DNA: TGTGCCAGCAGCGCCGGGACGGGAGGCAATCAGCCCCAGCATTTT. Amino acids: CASSAGTGGNQPQHF.

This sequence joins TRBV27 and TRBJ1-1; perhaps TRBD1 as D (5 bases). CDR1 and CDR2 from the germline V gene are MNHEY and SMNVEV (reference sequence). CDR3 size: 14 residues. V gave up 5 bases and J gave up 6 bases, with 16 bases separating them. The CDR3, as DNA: TGTGCCAGCAGTCCGGGACCGTCCCTGGCTGAAGCTTTCTTT. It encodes CASSPGPSLAEAFF.

The CDR3 sequence: CASSFRTSGLDTQYF. CDR3 DNA sequence: TGTGCCAGCAGCTTTCGGACTAGCGGGTTGGATACGCAGTATTTT. The J gene is TRBJ2-3, the V gene TRBV11-2, with 11 bases that match TRBD2. Germline assignment: CDR1 SGHAT and CDR2 FQNNGV. Trimming took 3 bases from V and 6 from J; bases not matched to a gene: 5. The CDR3 covers 15 residues. The variable domain in full, completed from reference TRBV11-2 and TRBJ2-3, reads EAGVAQSPRYKIIEKRQSVAFWCNPISGHATLYWYQQILGQGPKLLIQFQNNGVVDDSQLPKDRFSAERLKGVDSTLKIQPAKLEDSAVYLCASSFRTSGLDTQYFGPGTRLTVL.

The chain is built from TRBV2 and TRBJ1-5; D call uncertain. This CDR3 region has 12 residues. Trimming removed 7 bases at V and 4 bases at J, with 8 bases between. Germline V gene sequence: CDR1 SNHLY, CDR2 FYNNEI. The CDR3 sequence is CASNTGNQPQHF. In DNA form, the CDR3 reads TGTGCCAGCAATACGGGGAATCAGCCCCAGCATTTT.

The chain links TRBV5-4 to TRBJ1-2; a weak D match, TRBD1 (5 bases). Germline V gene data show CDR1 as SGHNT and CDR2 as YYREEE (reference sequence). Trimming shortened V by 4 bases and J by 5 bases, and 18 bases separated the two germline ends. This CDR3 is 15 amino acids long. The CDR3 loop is CASSIGTSQGYGYTF. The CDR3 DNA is TGTGCCAGCAGCATAGGGACCTCCCAGGGATATGGCTACACCTTC.

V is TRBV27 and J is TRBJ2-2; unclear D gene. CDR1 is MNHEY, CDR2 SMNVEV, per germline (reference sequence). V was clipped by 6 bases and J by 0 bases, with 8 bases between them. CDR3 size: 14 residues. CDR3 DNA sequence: TGTGCCAGCAGATTTCCAGCGAACACCGGGGAGCTGTTTTTT. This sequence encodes CASRFPANTGELFF.

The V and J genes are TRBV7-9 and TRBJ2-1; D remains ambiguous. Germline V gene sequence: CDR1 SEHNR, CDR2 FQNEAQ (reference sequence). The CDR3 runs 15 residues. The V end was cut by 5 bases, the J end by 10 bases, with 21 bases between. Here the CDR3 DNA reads TGTGCCAGCAGCCCACGATTGTCCGCTTTGGAGGAGCAGTTCTTC. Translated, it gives CASSPRLSALEEQFF. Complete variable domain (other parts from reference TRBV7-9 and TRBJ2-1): DTGVSQNPRHKITKRGQNVTFRCDPISEHNRLYWYRQTLGQGPEFLTYFQNEAQLEKSRLLSDRFSAERPKGSFSTLEIQRTEQGDSAMYLCASSPRLSALEEQFFGPGTRLTVL.

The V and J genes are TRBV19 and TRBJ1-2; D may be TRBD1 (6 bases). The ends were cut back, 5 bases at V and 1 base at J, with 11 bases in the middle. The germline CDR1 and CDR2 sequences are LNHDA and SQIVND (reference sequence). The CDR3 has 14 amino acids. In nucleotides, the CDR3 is TGTGCCAGTAGTCGACAGGTCGTTAACTATGGCTACACCTTC. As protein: CASSRQVVNYGYTF.

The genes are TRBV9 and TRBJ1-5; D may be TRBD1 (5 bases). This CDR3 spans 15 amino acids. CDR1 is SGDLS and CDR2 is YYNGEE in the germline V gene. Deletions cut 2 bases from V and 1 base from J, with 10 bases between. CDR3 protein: CASSVGEGSNQPQHF. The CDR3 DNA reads TGTGCCAGCAGCGTCGGTGAGGGGAGCAATCAGCCCCAGCATTTT.

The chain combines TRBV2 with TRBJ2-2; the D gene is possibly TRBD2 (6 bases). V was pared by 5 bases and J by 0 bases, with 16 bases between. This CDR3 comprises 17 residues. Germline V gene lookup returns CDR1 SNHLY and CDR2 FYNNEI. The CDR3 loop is CASSSFPPSANTGELFF. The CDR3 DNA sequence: TGTGCCAGCAGTAGTTTCCCGCCTAGCGCGAACACCGGGGAGCTGTTTTTT.